A selection of T cell receptor beta chains follows, all from one sample in a study of blood T cell repertoires in COVID-19. Assay: immunoSEQ multiplex PCR; the TCRdb copy retains only in-frame clones and omits some. The repertoire holds fewer than 90,000 clones, with roughly 89% as singletons. Sample: peripheral blood. These receptors were collected from a man under 40 with acute or convalescent COVID-19. Both conserved end residues are part of each CDR3. A D gene is named only where the DNA matches it firmly. Size tells how often a clone was seen (once, few, many) or the class of an expanded clone, and some rows leave it out.

cdr3_nt,cdr3_aa,v_call,d_call,j_call,clone_size
TGTGCCAGCAGTTCTCCTCTAGCGGGAAGGAATGAGCAGTTCTTC,CASSSPLAGRNEQFF,TRBV27,TRBD2,TRBJ2-1,-
TGTGCCAGCAGCCTGTACAGGGACAATGAGCAGTTCTTC,CASSLYRDNEQFF,TRBV7-2,-,TRBJ2-1,-
TGTGCCTGGGGCCCCCAGGGTTACGAGCAGTACTTC,CAWGPQGYEQYF,TRBV30,-,TRBJ2-7,-
TGTGCCAGCAGTTTGGCAGGGACCTACGAGCAGTACTTC,CASSLAGTYEQYF,TRBV27,-,TRBJ2-7,-
TGCGCCAGCAGCTCGACAGGAAGGGCCTATAATTCACCCCTCCACTTT,CASSSTGRAYNSPLHF,TRBV5-1,-,TRBJ1-6,few
TGTGCCAGCAGTCAGCGGGCCTCGTTCGATACGCAGTATTTT,CASSQRASFDTQYF,TRBV28,-,TRBJ2-3,-
TGTGCCAGCAGCTTCCGAACTAGGACTAGCGGGAACACCGGGGAGCTGTTTTTT,CASSFRTRTSGNTGELFF,TRBV11-3,TRBD2,TRBJ2-2,-
TGCGCCAGCAGCCAACCAAGATCGTCGCGGAAAGAGACCCAGTACTTC,CASSQPRSSRKETQYF,TRBV4-1,-,TRBJ2-5,-
TGTGCCAGCACGGACAACCTGGGATCACCCCTCCACTTT,CASTDNLGSPLHF,TRBV2,-,TRBJ1-6,-
TGTGCCTGGAGTGTATCGGGGGTTGAGGAGACCCAGTACTTC,CAWSVSGVEETQYF,TRBV30,-,TRBJ2-5,medium-sized
TGTGCCAGCAGCTCTGGGGATTGGGGGCGGCGCTACACCTTC,CASSSGDWGRRYTF,TRBV7-9,-,TRBJ1-2,-
TGTGCAAGTCGCCCAAGAGGCCACAATCAGCCCCAGCATTTT,CASRPRGHNQPQHF,TRBV12-2,-,TRBJ1-5,few
TGCGCCAGCAGCCAAGGGACAGGGTACGGCTACACCTTC,CASSQGTGYGYTF,TRBV4-1,TRBD1,TRBJ1-2,-
TGTGCCAGCAGCTTAGGCGGGAGAGTCGGTAATGAGCAGTTCTTC,CASSLGGRVGNEQFF,TRBV7-3,TRBD2,TRBJ2-1,-
TGTGCCACCAGCGGTTGGGACGACACGGGACAGGTCGGTGAAAAACTGTTTTTT,CATSGWDDTGQVGEKLFF,TRBV15,TRBD1,TRBJ1-4,once
TGTGCCAGCAGCTTGGTTGTCGCTTCCGCGGGTGCCTACGAGCAGTACTTC,CASSLVVASAGAYEQYF,TRBV5-5,-,TRBJ2-7,-
TGTGCCAGCAGCGGGCACCGGGACAGCAAAAACTATGGCTACACCTTC,CASSGHRDSKNYGYTF,TRBV9,TRBD1,TRBJ1-2,-
TGTGCCTGGAACCCAACTCACAATGAGCAGTTCTTC,CAWNPTHNEQFF,TRBV30,-,TRBJ2-1,-
TGTGCCTGGAGTGCCACGGGACAGGGGGATCTGGGGACTGAAGCTTTCTTT,CAWSATGQGDLGTEAFF,TRBV30,TRBD1,TRBJ1-1,few
TGTGCCACCAGTGATCGCCGACTAGCGGGAGCGCGCACAGATACGCAGTATTTT,CATSDRRLAGARTDTQYF,TRBV24-1,TRBD2,TRBJ2-3,-
TGTGCCAGCAGCCCATCAATCGGGGGGAATCAGCCCCAGCATTTT,CASSPSIGGNQPQHF,TRBV28,-,TRBJ1-5,-
TGTGCCAGCAACCCCTGGCGGAGGGACACCGGGGAGCTGTTTTTT,CASNPWRRDTGELFF,TRBV6-2/TRBV6-3,-,TRBJ2-2,-
TGTGCCAGCAGTCTCGACTTGGTAGCGGGTTCCTACGAGCAGTACTTC,CASSLDLVAGSYEQYF,TRBV6-2/TRBV6-3,TRBD2,TRBJ2-7,-
TGTGCCAGCAGCCTTCACTACGAGCAGTACTTC,CASSLHYEQYF,TRBV3-1/TRBV3-2,-,TRBJ2-7,-
TGTGCCAGCAGTAGAACTAGCGGGAGGGACAATGAGCAGTTCTTC,CASSRTSGRDNEQFF,TRBV27,TRBD2,TRBJ2-1,-
TGTGCCAGCAGCCTAAACCCTAACTATGGCTACACCTTC,CASSLNPNYGYTF,TRBV27,-,TRBJ1-2,-
TGTGCCAGCAGCTTGCCCGGGACAGGGCGGTCTGAAGCTTTCTTT,CASSLPGTGRSEAFF,TRBV5-4,TRBD1,TRBJ1-1,-
TGTGCCAGCAGCTTATTCCCGACGGACAGGCCTGCCGGGGAGCTGTTTTTT,CASSLFPTDRPAGELFF,TRBV7-9,TRBD1,TRBJ2-2,-
TGTGCCAGCAGCTCCCGGGACAGGGACTCTAATGAAAAACTGTTTTTT,CASSSRDRDSNEKLFF,TRBV13,TRBD1,TRBJ1-4,-
TGTGCCAGCAGCTTAGAGGGAGTACGCACAGATACGCAGTATTTT,CASSLEGVRTDTQYF,TRBV7-9,-,TRBJ2-3,-